The 5 T cell receptor beta chains below all came from one sample that was sequenced in a study of vaccination and CD4 T cells after COVID-19. Antigen specificity for these receptors is unknown. Treatment indicated: approximately 9-day PBMC culture with coronavirus spike peptide pools or control peptides (ViraFEST assay). With the Oncomine TCR Beta short-read assay, DNA from cultured CD4+ T cells was sequenced. TCRdb recomputed calls from the PCR reads with MiXCR, one row per CDR3 protein. The data hold some 12,000 distinct CDR3 sequences, with approximately 50% observed a single time. Sequencing input: CD4+ T cells from blood, cultured in vitro. Every receptor here comes from a human donor who had recovered from COVID-19.

Only a few counts were recorded for this clonotype. The chain recombines TRBV2 with TRBJ2-7; no firm D call. Germline V gene sequence: CDR1 SNHLY, CDR2 FYNNEI. V was shortened by 2 bases and J by 4 bases, with 0 bases between the two germline ends. CDR3 size: 10 residues. CDR3 loop: CASSEYEQYF. DNA for the CDR3: TGTGCCAGCAGTGAATACGAGCAGTACTTC.

The chain joins TRBV11-1 to TRBJ2-5; D may be TRBD2 (6 bases). V shed 5 bases and J shed 4 bases, with 20 bases lying between them. Germline V gives CDR1 SGHAT, CDR2 FQDESV (reference sequence). This CDR3 comprises 16 residues. In DNA form, the CDR3 reads TGTGCCAGCAGCGAACTTAGCGGTCGGGGAGGAGAGACCCAGTACTTC. Its translation is CASSELSGRGGETQYF.

The gene calls are TRBV20-1 and TRBJ2-2; 9 bases are a match to TRBD2. The V segment lost 6 bases and the J segment 4 bases; nucleotides outside the gene matches: 6. The CDR3 is 14 residues long. From germline, CDR1 is DFQATT and CDR2 SNEGSKA (reference sequence). The CDR3 spells CSAEAGGFTGELFF. The CDR3 DNA is TGCAGTGCCGAAGCGGGAGGATTCACCGGGGAGCTGTTTTTT.

This clonotype was recorded once. This rearrangement joins TRBV11-3 to TRBJ2-3; 12 bases match TRBD2. Unmatched junction bases numbered 8, after V lost 5 bases and J lost 2 bases. In germline, CDR1 is SGHNT, CDR2 YENEEA. The CDR3 spans 17 residues. The CDR3 protein is CASSPVGTSGSTDTQYF. DNA for the CDR3: TGTGCCAGCAGCCCAGTGGGGACTAGCGGGTCCACAGATACGCAGTATTTT. Looking up the rest from reference TRBV11-3 and TRBJ2-3 gives the full variable domain: EAGVVQSPRYKIIEKKQPVAFWCNPISGHNTLYWYLQNLGQGPELLIRYENEEAVDDSQLPKDRFSAERLKGVDSTLKIQPAELGDSAVYLCASSPVGTSGSTDTQYFGPGTRLTVL.

Remarks on this clonotype: Mismatch with germline at one junction end may stem from a read error. The chain combines TRBV7-2 with TRBJ2-3, with D unresolved. This CDR3 has 14 amino acids. CDR1 and CDR2 (germline): SGHTA, FQGNSA. The CDR3 region has the DNA TGTGCCAGCAACCCAACCTTTAGCACAGATATGCAGTATTTT. It is translated as CASNPTFSTDMQYF.